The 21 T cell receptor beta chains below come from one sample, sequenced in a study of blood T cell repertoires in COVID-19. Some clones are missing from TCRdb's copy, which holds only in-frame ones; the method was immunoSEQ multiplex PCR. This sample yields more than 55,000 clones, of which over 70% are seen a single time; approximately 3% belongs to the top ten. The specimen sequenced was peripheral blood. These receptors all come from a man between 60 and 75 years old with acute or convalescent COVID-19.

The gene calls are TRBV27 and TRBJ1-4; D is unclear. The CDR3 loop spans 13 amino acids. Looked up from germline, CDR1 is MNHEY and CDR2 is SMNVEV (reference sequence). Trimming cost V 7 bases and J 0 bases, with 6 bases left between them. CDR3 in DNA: TGTGCCAGCAAGCGCGCAACTAATGAAAAACTGTTTTTT. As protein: CASKRATNEKLFF.

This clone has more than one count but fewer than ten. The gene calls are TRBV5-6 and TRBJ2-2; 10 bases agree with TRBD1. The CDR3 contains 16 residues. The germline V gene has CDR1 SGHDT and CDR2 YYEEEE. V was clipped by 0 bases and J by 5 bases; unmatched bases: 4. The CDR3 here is CASSLVTGGLTGELFF. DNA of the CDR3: TGTGCCAGCAGCTTGGTGACAGGGGGCTTGACCGGGGAGCTGTTTTTT.

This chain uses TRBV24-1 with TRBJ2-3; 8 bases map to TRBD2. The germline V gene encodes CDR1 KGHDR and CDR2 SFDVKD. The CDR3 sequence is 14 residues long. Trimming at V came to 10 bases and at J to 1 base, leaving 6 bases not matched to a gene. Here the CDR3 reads CATSGGGGTDTQYF. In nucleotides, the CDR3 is TGTGCCACGTCGGGAGGGGGAGGCACAGATACGCAGTATTTT.

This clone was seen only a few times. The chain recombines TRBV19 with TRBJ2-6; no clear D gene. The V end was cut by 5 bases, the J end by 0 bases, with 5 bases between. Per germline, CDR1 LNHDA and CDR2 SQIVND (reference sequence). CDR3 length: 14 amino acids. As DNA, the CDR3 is TGTGCCAGTAGTTCCCTCTCTGGGGCCAACGTCCTGACTTTC. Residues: CASSSLSGANVLTF.

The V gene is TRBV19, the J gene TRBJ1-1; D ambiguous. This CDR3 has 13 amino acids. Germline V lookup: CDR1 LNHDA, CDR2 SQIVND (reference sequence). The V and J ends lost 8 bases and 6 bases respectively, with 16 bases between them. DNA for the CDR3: TGTGCCAGTTCTTGGAACAGCCAAGCTGAAGCTTTCTTT. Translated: CASSWNSQAEAFF.

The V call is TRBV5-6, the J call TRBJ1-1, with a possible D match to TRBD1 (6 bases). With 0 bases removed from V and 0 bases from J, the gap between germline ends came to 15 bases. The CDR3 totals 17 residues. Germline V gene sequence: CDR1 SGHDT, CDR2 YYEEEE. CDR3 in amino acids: CASSLVLVTGMNTEAFF. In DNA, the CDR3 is TGTGCCAGCAGCTTGGTTTTGGTTACAGGGATGAACACTGAAGCTTTCTTT.

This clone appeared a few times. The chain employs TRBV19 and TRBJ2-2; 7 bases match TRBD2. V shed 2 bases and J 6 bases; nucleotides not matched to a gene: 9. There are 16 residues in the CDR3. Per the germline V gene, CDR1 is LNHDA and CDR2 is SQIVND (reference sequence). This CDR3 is CASSILIGGKAGELFF. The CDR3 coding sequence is TGTGCCAGTAGTATATTAATCGGGGGGAAAGCCGGGGAGCTGTTTTTT.

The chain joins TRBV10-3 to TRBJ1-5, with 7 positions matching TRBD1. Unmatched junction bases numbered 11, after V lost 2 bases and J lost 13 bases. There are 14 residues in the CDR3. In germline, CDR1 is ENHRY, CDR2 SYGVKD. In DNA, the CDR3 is TGTGCCATCAGTGAGCAGGGGGAATCAGCGCGTCAGCATTTT. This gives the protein CAISEQGESARQHF.

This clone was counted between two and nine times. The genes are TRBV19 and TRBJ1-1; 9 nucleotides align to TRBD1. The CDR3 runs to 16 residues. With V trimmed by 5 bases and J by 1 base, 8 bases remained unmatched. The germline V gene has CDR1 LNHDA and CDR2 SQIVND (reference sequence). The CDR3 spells CASSHSTGGSNTEAFF. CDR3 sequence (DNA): TGTGCCAGTAGTCACTCGACAGGGGGATCGAACACTGAAGCTTTCTTT.

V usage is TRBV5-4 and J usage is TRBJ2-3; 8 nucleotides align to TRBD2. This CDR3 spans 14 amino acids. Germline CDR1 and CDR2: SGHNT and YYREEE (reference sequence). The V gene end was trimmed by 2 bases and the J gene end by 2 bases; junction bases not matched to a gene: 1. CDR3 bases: TGTGCCAGCAGCTTTAGCGGGGCCACAGATACGCAGTATTTT. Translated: CASSFSGATDTQYF.

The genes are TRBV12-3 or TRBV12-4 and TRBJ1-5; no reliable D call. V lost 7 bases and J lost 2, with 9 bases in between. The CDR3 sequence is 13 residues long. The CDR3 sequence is CASTPSRNQPQHF. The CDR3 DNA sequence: TGTGCCAGCACTCCTTCCCGCAATCAGCCCCAGCATTTT.

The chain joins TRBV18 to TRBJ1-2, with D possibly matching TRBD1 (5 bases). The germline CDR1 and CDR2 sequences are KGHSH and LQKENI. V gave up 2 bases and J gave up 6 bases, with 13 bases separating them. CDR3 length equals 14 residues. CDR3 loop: CASSPTLAGHGYTF. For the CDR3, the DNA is TGTGCCAGCTCACCAACTCTGGCAGGGCATGGCTACACCTTC.

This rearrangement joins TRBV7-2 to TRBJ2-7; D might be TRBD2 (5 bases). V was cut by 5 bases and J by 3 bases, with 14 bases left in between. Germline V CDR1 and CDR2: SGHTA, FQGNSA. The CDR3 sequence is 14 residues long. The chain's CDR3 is CASSPYQAGYEQYF. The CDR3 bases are TGTGCCAGCAGCCCCTACCAGGCGGGCTACGAGCAGTACTTC.

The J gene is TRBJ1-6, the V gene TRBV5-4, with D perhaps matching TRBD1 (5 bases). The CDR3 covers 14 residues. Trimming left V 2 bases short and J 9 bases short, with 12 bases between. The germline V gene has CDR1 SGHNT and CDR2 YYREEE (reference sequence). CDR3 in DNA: TGTGCCAGCAGCTTCCGGGCGGGGGGTTCACCCCTCCACTTT. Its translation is CASSFRAGGSPLHF.

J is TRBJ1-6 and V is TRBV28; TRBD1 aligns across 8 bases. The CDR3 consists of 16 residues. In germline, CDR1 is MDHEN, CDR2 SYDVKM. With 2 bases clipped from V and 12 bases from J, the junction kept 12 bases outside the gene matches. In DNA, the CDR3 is TGTGCCAGCAGTTTACACCCCCGGACAGGGAGGGAACCCCTCCACTTT. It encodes CASSLHPRTGREPLHF.

CDR3 region: CAFRLQEHYGYTF. CDR3 DNA sequence: TGTGCCTTCAGGTTACAGGAGCACTATGGCTACACCTTC. This chain links TRBV30 with TRBJ1-2; D may be TRBD1 (5 bases). In germline, CDR1 is GTSNPN, CDR2 SVGIG (reference sequence). CDR3 size: 13 residues. Trimming took off 7 bases at V and 3 bases at J, with 15 bases between the two ends.

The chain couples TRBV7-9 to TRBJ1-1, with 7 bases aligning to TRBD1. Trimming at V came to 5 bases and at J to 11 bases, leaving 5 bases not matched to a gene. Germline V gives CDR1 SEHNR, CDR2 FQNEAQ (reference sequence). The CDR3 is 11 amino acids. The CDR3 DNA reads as TGTGCCAGCAGCCGCGGACAGGCCGCTTTCTTT. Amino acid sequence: CASSRGQAAFF.

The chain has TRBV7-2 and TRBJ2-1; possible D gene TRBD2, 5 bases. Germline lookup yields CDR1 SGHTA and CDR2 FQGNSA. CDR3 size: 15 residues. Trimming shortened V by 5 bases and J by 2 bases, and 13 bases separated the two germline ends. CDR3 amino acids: CASSQEAQPYNEQFF. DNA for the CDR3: TGTGCCAGCAGCCAGGAGGCCCAACCCTACAATGAGCAGTTCTTC.

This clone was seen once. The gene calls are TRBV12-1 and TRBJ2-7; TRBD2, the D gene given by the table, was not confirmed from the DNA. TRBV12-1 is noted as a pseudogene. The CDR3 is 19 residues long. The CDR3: CASSFRRRRAGLLTYEQYF. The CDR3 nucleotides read TGTGCCAGCAGCTTCCGGCGACGGAGGGCAGGCCTCCTGACCTACGAGCAGTACTTC.

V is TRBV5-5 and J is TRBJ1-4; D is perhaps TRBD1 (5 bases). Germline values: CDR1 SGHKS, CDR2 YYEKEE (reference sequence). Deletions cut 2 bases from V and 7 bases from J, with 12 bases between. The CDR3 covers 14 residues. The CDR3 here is CASSLGAAFEKLFF. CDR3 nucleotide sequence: TGTGCCAGCAGCTTAGGGGCGGCGTTTGAAAAACTGTTTTTT.

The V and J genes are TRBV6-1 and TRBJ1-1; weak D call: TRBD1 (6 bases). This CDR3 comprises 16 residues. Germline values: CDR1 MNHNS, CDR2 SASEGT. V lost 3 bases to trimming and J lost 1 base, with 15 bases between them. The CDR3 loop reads CASSDPLTGGNTEAFF. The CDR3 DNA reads TGTGCCAGCAGTGACCCTCTGACAGGTGGGAACACTGAAGCTTTCTTT.